The present TCR beta chain was sequenced within a study of T cells in Graves' hyperthyroidism and ophthalmopathy (dated by TCRdb to the late 2010s). For the wider study: Peripheral blood samples were taken at initial diagnosis, before any treatment was given. According to the paper, TCR Vbeta CDR3 sequencing was carried out on 135 peripheral blood samples, which came from approximately 41 ophthalmopathy, some 73 hyperthyroidism and approximately 17 progressor patients. In addition, the study compared T-cell repertoires in thyroid tissue and in blood from about 6 Graves' hyperthyroidism patients. To identify distinguishing TCR V-J signatures, a discovery cohort of around 100 patients was used, comprising roughly 45 with Graves' ophthalmopathy and some 60 with stable Graves' hyperthyroidism. Prospective prediction of ophthalmopathy was tested in an independent validation cohort of approximately 19 hyperthyroidism patients and 15 to 17 patients who later progressed to ophthalmopathy. After blood sampling, hyperthyroidism patients were treated with methimazole at a starting dose of 30 mg daily, and ophthalmopathy patients were treated with high-dose intravenous methylprednisolone. For training and testing, the roughly 97 patients in the discovery cohort were randomly divided in a 7:3 ratio. The investigation overall reported the following: A 13 V-J signature model separated ophthalmopathy from stable hyperthyroidism, with 87.88% sensitivity and roughly 82% specificity in cross-validation and 80%/75% in testing. Most expanded thyroid clonotypes (frequency above 0.001) were also found in blood, which suggests that blood repertoires may mirror thyroid immune responses. In validation, the model predicted progression to ophthalmopathy with approximately 71% sensitivity and approximately 78% specificity, a median of approximately 6.5 months before onset. Sample size was not statistically predetermined, and blinding of investigators to group allocation was not performed.

CDR1 and CDR2 are read off the germline V gene as MNHEY and SVGEGT. The CDR3 has 13 amino acids, counting both end residues. Of the read, only the CDR3 DNA is kept; its 39 bases are in frame from base 1. V trim: 4 bases; J trim: 8 bases; unmatched bases: 4. Graves' hyperthyroidism was defined as stable when no progression to ophthalmopathy occurred over 18 months of follow-up. The hyperthyroidism patients were between 18 and 65 years old and newly diagnosed, with a disease duration of less than 2 months. Patients with uncontrolled infections, other autoimmune diseases, pregnancy or lactation were excluded. Diagnoses were based on clinical symptoms, serum thyroxine and TRAb, thyroid ultrasound and orbital computed tomography. PBMCs were separated from roughly 9.6 ml of fresh peripheral blood using Ficoll-Paque density gradient centrifugation. Total RNA was extracted with Trizol reagent, and quality was checked on an Agilent 2100 Bioanalyzer.

On this clonotype: Its antigen has not been determined. This may be a read error: a much more frequent sequence differs by one nucleotide. This likely comes from a read error, as the CDR3 has no conserved phenylalanine or tryptophan at its end.

TCR beta CDR3 regions were amplified from RNA transcripts. The TCR CDR3 was subjected to a first round of RT-PCR using the HTBI primer set and the Qiagen OneStep RT-PCR kit. Libraries were constructed in a second round of multiplex PCR, after which size selection and purification were carried out. Paired-end sequencing of the libraries was performed with 100 bp reads on an Illumina HiSeq2000. The original methods were these. SOAPnuke was used to process the raw data, with reads discarded if the reads contained adapters or uncalled bases, had a mean Phred below 15, or lacked an exact constant-primer or identifier match. COPE v1.2.5 was used to merge high-quality paired reads, and clonotypes were defined as unique nucleotide sequences. MiTCR v1.1 was used to align the clonotypes against IMGT TRBV, TRBD and TRBJ reference segments. Analysis was restricted to V-J combinations with a frequency above 0.0001, which covered 98% to 99.2% of repertoires. The TCS score was defined as F50 (clonal expansion) divided by E x V (chaos), with BLOSUM62-based TCRdist calculated between CDR3 peptides within each V-J. Welch's t-statistics and random forest reduced roughly 530 V-J features to roughly 13, which were used in a naive Bayes classifier (R e1071). TCRdb redid the processing of the public reads, applying fastp at Q25 and MiXCR, and retained in-frame beta chains. Rows matching on CDR3 protein sequence are summarized as one entry with the most common DNA and genes. TCRdb, not the original authors, processed these V and J calls. The sample table lists around 400,000 distinct CDR3 sequences, roughly 13% of them with a count of one. In total, the top ten clones hold roughly 8.3% of the sample.

This TCR was sampled from a woman aged 18-29 years with Graves' hyperthyroidism. Rearrangement joined TRBV6-2 or TRBV6-3 to TRBJ1-2; 10 bases in between match TRBD1. Sample: blood. The nucleotide sequence is TGTGCCAGCAGTTCCGGACAGGGGGGAGGCTACACCCTC. Its coded protein is CASSSGQGGGYTL.